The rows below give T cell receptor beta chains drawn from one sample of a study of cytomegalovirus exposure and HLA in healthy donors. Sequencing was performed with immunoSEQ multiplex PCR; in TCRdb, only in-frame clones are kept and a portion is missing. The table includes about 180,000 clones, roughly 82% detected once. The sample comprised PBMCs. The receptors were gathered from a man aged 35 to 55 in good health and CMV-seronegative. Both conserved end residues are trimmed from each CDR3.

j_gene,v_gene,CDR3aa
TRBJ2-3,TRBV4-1,ASSQAGGTYTDTQY
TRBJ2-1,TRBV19,ASSTGGVLYNEQF
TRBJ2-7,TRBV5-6,ASSLSNSIHEQY
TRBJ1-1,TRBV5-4,ASSWQDRGAGDTEAF
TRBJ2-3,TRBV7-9,ASSAPTGTSGTDTQY
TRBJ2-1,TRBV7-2,ASSSGGGSYNEQF
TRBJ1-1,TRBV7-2,ASSLGDRLNTEAF
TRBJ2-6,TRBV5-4,ASSTGGSGANVLT
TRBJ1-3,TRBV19,AASQGGNTIY
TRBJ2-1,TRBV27,ATRDRPYNEQF
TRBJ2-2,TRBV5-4,ASSFGGADTGELF
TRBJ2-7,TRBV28,ASSSGSKTYEQY
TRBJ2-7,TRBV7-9,ASSLGSTVYEQY
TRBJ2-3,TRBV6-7,ASSRSLAGGTDTQY
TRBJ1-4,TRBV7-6,ASSSPGEKLF
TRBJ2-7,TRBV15,ATSRDGRGLAYEQH
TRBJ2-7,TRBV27,ASRPSRDRRSYEQY
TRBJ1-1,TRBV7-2,ASSYQGLEAF
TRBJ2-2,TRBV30,AWSVRDRGYLLATGELF
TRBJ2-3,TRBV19,AVTGFSTDTQY
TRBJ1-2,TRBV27,ASRLDREGGGYT
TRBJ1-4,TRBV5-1,ASSQQGAYNEKLF
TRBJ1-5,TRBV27,ASSHGQGYNQPQH
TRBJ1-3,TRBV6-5,ASSYSNSNSGNTIY
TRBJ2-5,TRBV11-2,ASSLRAGITPNY
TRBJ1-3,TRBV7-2,ASSLGFPGLNTIY
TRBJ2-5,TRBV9,ASSELAGAWETQY
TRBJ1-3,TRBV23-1,ASSQLNRDRGPYSGNTIY
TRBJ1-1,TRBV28,ASSMGQGYTEAF
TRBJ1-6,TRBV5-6,ASSWTGSSYNSPLH
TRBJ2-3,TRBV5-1,ASSLYASTDTQY
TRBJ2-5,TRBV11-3,ASSLGEMREETQY
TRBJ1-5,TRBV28,ASSWGTVYQPQH
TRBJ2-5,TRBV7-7,ASSRGQQETQY
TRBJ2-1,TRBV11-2,ASSPRQEPF
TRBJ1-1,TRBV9,ASSPQGQQNTEAF
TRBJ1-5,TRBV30,AWSGGQSFNQPQH
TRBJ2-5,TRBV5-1,ASSYGQGGVETQY
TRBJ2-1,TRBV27,ASSSDGLAGNEQF
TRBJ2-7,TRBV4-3,ASSQATSGGSYEQY
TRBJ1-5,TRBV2,ASKFPGQGTNQPQH